This entry lists 19 T cell receptor beta chains sequenced from one sample in a study of T cell repertoires in cytomegalovirus infection. Each CDR3 protein is one row after TCRdb ran MiXCR on the reads. The table shows around 280,000 distinct CDR3 sequences, with around 10% occurring only once. Material: PBMCs. These receptors were taken from a human donor in good health (CMV status not recorded). Some clones in this sample may be carry-over from other donors' samples.

This clonotype was observed at least ten times. The CDR3 DNA reads TGCGCCAGCAGCTTGGGGGGGACAGGTCGCAATCAGCCCCAGCATTTT. Amino acids: CASSLGGTGRNQPQHF. V usage is TRBV5-1 and J usage is TRBJ1-5; 8 nucleotides agree with TRBD1. Trimming removed 0 bases from V and 2 bases from J; junction bases left unmatched: 4. CDR3 size: 16 residues. Germline V gene lookup returns CDR1 SGHRS and CDR2 YFSETQ. The full variable domain, its missing parts supplied by reference TRBV5-1 and TRBJ1-5, is KAGVTQTPRYLIKTRGQQVTLSCSPISGHRSVSWYQQTPGQGLQFLFEYFSETQRNKGNFPGRFSGRQFSNSRSEMNVSTLELGDSALYLCASSLGGTGRNQPQHFGDGTRLSIL.

This clonotype was seen repeatedly, ten times or more. The chain recombines TRBV5-6 with TRBJ1-1; TRBD1 might be the D (6 bases). The CDR3 covers 16 residues. Germline V lookup: CDR1 SGHDT, CDR2 YYEEEE. The V end was cut by 4 bases, the J end by 0 bases, with 16 bases between. CDR3 sequence (DNA): TGTGCCAGCAGCGCCCCACCGGGGGCTATGAACACTGAAGCTTTCTTT. Its translation: CASSAPPGAMNTEAFF.

This clonotype came up a few times. V and J are TRBV15 and TRBJ1-1; unclear D gene. Germline CDR1 reads LNHNV; CDR2 reads YYDKDF (reference sequence). V lost 7 bases and J lost 1, with 4 bases in between. CDR3 length: 11 residues. CDR3 nucleotide sequence: TGTGCCACCACCAGGAACACTGAAGCTTTCTTT. This sequence encodes CATTRNTEAFF.

This clonotype was seen at least ten times. The V call is TRBV7-2, the J call TRBJ2-4; D is unclear. The V end lost 1 base, the J end lost 5 bases, and 15 bases lay between the germline ends. The germline V gene has CDR1 SGHTA and CDR2 FQGNSA. There are 16 residues in the CDR3. The CDR3 DNA is TGTGCCAGCAGCTTAGTCGGGTGGGGTATGGAAAACATTCAGTACTTC. It encodes CASSLVGWGMENIQYF.

This clonotype was seen ten or more times. The chain links TRBV7-9 to TRBJ1-1; tentative D call: TRBD1 (5 bases). Germline CDR1 reads SEHNR; CDR2 reads FQNEAQ (reference sequence). With 1 base removed from V and 7 bases from J, the gap between germline ends came to 16 bases. This CDR3 has 15 amino acids. The CDR3 DNA is TGTGCCAGCAGCTTAGACTTCGTGGGGCCTGGTGAAGCTTTCTTT. Protein sequence: CASSLDFVGPGEAFF.

The sample holds a few counts of this clonotype. V gene TRBV20-1 combines with J gene TRBJ1-2; D unclear. Germline values: CDR1 DFQATT, CDR2 SNEGSKA (reference sequence). Between the trimmed V and J ends, which lost 0 bases and 5 bases, there was a span of 13 bases. This CDR3 is built from 14 residues. CDR3 nucleotides: TGCAGTGCTAGAGACGGTCAGTCCCGTTATGGCTACACCTTC. Amino acid sequence: CSARDGQSRYGYTF.

Only a few counts were recorded for this clonotype. The CDR3 DNA reads TGTGCCAGCAGCCCGATAGGGAAGAACACTGAAGCTTTCTTT. As protein: CASSPIGKNTEAFF. The chain links TRBV5-6 to TRBJ1-1; no clear D. V dropped 4 bases and J dropped 1 base, with 11 bases sitting between them. CDR3 size: 14 residues. From germline, CDR1 is SGHDT and CDR2 YYEEEE.

J is TRBJ2-1 and V is TRBV5-3; D remains unclear. TRBV5-3 is annotated as an ORF whose role is uncertain. The V gene lost 0 bases and the J gene lost 3 bases, with 4 bases spanning the gap. There are 13 residues in the CDR3. The CDR3 sequence is CARSLGDYNEQFF. The CDR3 bases are TGTGCCAGAAGCTTGGGTGACTACAATGAGCAGTTCTTC.

This clonotype was counted many times. This chain joins TRBV25-1 and TRBJ1-5; D possibly corresponds to TRBD1 (6 bases). V lost 6 bases and J lost 4, with 10 bases in between. Looked up from germline, CDR1 is MGHDK and CDR2 is SYGVNS. The CDR3 totals 13 residues. CDR3 nucleotides: TGTGCCAGCAGGGGTGGACAGAATCAGCCCCAGCATTTT. Amino acid sequence: CASRGGQNQPQHF.

This clonotype appeared many times. The CDR3 nucleotides are TGCAGTGCTGGCCCATCGGGGGGCACTGAAGCTTTCTTT. Translating it yields CSAGPSGGTEAFF. The chain couples TRBV20-1 to TRBJ1-1; D is possibly TRBD1 (5 bases). Germline V gives CDR1 DFQATT, CDR2 SNEGSKA (reference sequence). V was clipped by 5 bases and J by 4 bases, with 14 bases between them. The CDR3 totals 13 residues.

The rearrangement joins TRBV7-9 to TRBJ2-1, with 10 nucleotides matching TRBD2. The CDR3 runs to 19 residues. The ends lost 1 base at V and 5 bases at J; junction bases unmatched: 14. In germline, CDR1 is SEHNR, CDR2 FQNEAQ (reference sequence). The DNA of the CDR3 is TGTGCCAGCAGCTTAGACCGGCTAGCGGGGGTCTCCCCGGACAATGAGCAGTTCTTC. It codes for CASSLDRLAGVSPDNEQFF.

The table lists this clonotype with a few counts. The CDR3 bases are TGCAGTGCTAGAGCCCCGGGACAGGGAACAGATACGCAGTATTTT. It yields the protein CSARAPGQGTDTQYF. The rearrangement joins TRBV20-1 to TRBJ2-3; 9 bases line up with TRBD1. In germline, CDR1 is DFQATT, CDR2 SNEGSKA (reference sequence). Trimming cost V 1 base and J 3 bases; bases outside gene matches: 5. CDR3 length: 15 amino acids.

This clonotype was detected many times. This rearrangement joins TRBV11-3 to TRBJ2-1; D possibly uses TRBD1 or TRBD2 (7 bases each). The CDR3 consists of 14 residues. The germline V gene has CDR1 SGHNT and CDR2 YENEEA. V was trimmed by 8 bases and J by 1 base, leaving 12 bases between them. The CDR3 here is CASQRDRSYNEQFF. The CDR3 nucleotides read TGTGCCAGCCAGCGGGACAGATCCTACAATGAGCAGTTCTTC.

This clonotype was seen repeatedly, ten times or more. This chain joins TRBV10-3 and TRBJ2-7; the D gene is possibly TRBD1 (6 bases). The germline V and J ends were trimmed by 6 bases and 2 bases, with 14 bases remaining between them. Germline CDR1 is ENHRY and CDR2 is SYGVKD. This CDR3 spans 14 amino acids. This CDR3 reads CAISPGTRAYEQYV. For the CDR3, the DNA is TGTGCCATCAGCCCCGGGACAAGGGCCTACGAGCAGTACGTC.

This clonotype was counted a few times. The chain combines TRBV25-1 with TRBJ2-3; D is ambiguous. The CDR3 is 14 amino acids. CDR1 and CDR2 from the germline V gene are MGHDK and SYGVNS. V was trimmed by 4 bases and J by 0 bases, leaving 8 bases between them. The CDR3 sequence is CASSVTGSTDTQYF. The CDR3 region has the DNA TGTGCCAGCAGTGTGACGGGTAGCACAGATACGCAGTATTTT.

This clonotype was detected a few times. Here the CDR3 reads CASSLSGVGGYEQYF. CDR3 sequence (DNA): TGCGCCAGCAGCTTGAGCGGGGTAGGAGGGTACGAGCAGTACTTC. The chain joins TRBV5-1 to TRBJ2-7; 7 bases match TRBD2. The V gene end was trimmed by 1 base and the J gene end by 4 bases; junction bases not matched to a gene: 8. CDR3 length: 15 amino acids. Germline V CDR1 and CDR2: SGHRS, YFSETQ.

With respect to this clonotype: The junction and the germline gene differ at one end; a read error may be behind it. The genes are TRBV20-1 and TRBJ1-3; 7 bases fit TRBD1. There are 14 residues in the CDR3. CDR1 is DFQATT, CDR2 SNEGSKA, per germline (reference sequence). This CDR3 is CSASMTGTGYTIYF. For the CDR3, the DNA is TGCAGTGCTAGCATGACAGGGACTGGATACACCATATATTTT.

This clonotype was detected many times. This rearrangement joins TRBV2 to TRBJ2-3; the D gene is possibly TRBD2 (5 bases). V lost 7 bases and J lost 0, with 14 bases in between. Germline values: CDR1 SNHLY, CDR2 FYNNEI. The CDR3 extends over 15 amino acids. CDR3 protein: CASNRRGVSTDTQYF. The CDR3 nucleotides are TGTGCCAGCAATCGCCGGGGAGTTAGCACAGATACGCAGTATTTT.

Many counts were recorded for this clonotype. The rearrangement uses TRBV7-3 and TRBJ2-5; D call uncertain. The CDR3 is 14 amino acids. V was cut by 1 base and J by 1 base, with 7 bases left in between. Germline CDR1 reads SGHTA; CDR2 reads FQGTGA. In DNA, the CDR3 is TGTGCCAGCAGCTTAATGGGAATCCAAGAGACCCAGTACTTC. This sequence encodes CASSLMGIQETQYF.